Described below is a single TCR beta chain sequence and its context. The data were obtained in a study of control samples from healthy donors and cancer patients. Profiled with immunoSEQ multiplex PCR; TCRdb holds only in-frame clones, not every one. This table holds tens of thousands of clones, 92% found once. Trimming took 4 bases from V and 7 from J; bases not matched to a gene: 22. This CDR3 comprises 19 residues. CDR1 is SGHNT, CDR2 YYREEE, per germline (reference sequence). The chain recombines TRBV5-4 with TRBJ2-1, with TRBD2 matching over 8 bases. Sequencing was done on a sample of blood. This TCR was sampled from a woman in her forties or fifties in good health. Here the CDR3 reads CASSPRYFQRGGRGNEQFF. CDR3 nucleotide sequence: TGTGCCAGCAGCCCTCGATACTTTCAACGGGGGGGCCGGGGGAATGAGCAGTTCTTC.